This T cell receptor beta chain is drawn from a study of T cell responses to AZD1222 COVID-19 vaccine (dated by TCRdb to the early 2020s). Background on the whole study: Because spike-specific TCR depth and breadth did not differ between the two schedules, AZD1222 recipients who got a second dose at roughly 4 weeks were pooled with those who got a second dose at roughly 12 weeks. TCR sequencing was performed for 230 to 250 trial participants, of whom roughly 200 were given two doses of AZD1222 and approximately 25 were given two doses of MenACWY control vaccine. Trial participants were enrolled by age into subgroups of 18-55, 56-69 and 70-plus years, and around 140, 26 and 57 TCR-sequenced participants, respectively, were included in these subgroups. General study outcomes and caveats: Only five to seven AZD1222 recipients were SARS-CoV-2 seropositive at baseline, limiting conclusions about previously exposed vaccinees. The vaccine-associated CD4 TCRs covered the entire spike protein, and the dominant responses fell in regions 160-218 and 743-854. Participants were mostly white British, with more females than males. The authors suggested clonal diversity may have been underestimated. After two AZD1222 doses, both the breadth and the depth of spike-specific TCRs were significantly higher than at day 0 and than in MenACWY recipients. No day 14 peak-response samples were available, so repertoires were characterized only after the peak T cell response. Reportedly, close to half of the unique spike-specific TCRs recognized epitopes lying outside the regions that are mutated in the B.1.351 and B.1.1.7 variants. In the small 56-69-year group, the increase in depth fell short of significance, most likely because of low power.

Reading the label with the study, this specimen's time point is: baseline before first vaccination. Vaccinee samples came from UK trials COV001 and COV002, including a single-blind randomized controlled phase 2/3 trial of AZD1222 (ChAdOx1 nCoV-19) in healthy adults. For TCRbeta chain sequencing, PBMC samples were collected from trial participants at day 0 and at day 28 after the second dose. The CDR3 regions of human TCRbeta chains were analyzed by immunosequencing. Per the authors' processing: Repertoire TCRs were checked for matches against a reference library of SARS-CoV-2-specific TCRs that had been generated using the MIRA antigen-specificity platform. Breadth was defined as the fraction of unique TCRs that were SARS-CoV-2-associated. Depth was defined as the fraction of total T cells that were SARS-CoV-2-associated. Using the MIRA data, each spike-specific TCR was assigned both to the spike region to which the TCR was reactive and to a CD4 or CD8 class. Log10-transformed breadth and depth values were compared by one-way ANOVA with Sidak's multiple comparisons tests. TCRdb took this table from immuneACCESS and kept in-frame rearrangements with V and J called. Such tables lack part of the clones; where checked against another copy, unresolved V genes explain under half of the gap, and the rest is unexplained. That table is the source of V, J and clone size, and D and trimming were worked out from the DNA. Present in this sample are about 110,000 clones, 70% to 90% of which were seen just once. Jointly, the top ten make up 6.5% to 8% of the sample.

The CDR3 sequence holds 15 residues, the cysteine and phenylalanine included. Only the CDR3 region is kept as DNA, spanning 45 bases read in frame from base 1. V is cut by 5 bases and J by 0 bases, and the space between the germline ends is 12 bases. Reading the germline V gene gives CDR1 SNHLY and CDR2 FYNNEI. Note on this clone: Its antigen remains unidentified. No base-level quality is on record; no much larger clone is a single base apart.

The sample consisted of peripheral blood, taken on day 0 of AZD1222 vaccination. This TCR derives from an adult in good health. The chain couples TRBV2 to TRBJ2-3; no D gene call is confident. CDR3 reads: CASSLQGQSTDTQYF. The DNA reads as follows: TGTGCCAGCAGTCTCCAAGGGCAGAGCACAGATACGCAGTATTTT. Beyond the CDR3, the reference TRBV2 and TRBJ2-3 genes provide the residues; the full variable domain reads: EPEVTQTPSHQVTQMGQEVILRCVPISNHLYFYWYRQILGQKVEFLVSFYNNEISEKSEIFDDQFSVERPDGSNFTLKIRSTKLEDSAMYFCASSLQGQSTDTQYFGPGTRLTVL.